Here is one T cell receptor beta chain with its context. Its matching antigen is unknown. The sample comes from a study of monozygotic twins with inflammatory bowel disease. Each CDR3 protein gets one entry in TCRdb, which reprocessed the 5' RACE reads and gives no DNA. Listed are approximately 330,000 distinct CDR3 sequences; around 2% falls within the top ten. The CDR3 extends over 14 amino acids. Germline values: CDR1 LNHDA, CDR2 SQIVND (reference sequence). The authors drew around 2.6 ml of blood from each donor. Whole blood, unsorted for T cells, was the source of total RNA. General study results and limits: Relative to healthy twins, IBD patients had fewer clonotypes in common with others, a gap that was especially apparent with disease activity.

Material for sequencing was blood. This chain links TRBV19 with TRBJ1-5; TCRdb's D call of TRBD1 is untestable without DNA. The clonotype comes from a human donor with ulcerative colitis or Crohn's disease, or a healthy co-twin of an affected twin (not recorded which). The CDR3 sequence is CASSTGHINQPQHF.